This TCR beta chain was captured by sequencing in a study of T cell clonality in common variable immunodeficiency. General study findings and limits: In common variable immunodeficiency, TCR beta chains reportedly carried fewer deletions and N-nucleotide insertions. Fewer TCRbeta clones were shared among CVID subjects than controls. Compared with healthy controls, CVID subjects showed increased TCRbeta clonality, mostly in about a third.

Libraries were prepared by immunoSEQ multiplex PCR; TCRdb keeps only in-frame clonotypes and omits some of them. The sample includes about 52,000 clones, none of them occurring once. This clone was counted many times. What it recognizes is unknown. The read finishes 3 residues shy of the CDR3 end, and the germline J gene is used to complete it. Patients and controls were mostly of Caucasian heritage. With 5 bases removed from V and 5 bases from J, the gap between germline ends came to 15 bases. This CDR3 spans 13 amino acids. Germline V gene data show CDR1 as DFQATT and CDR2 as SNEGSKA (reference sequence).

Input material: peripheral blood mononuclear cells. The chain uses TRBV20-1 and TRBJ2-5; possibly TRBD2 for D (6 bases). The receptor was isolated from a person aged 18 to 70 in good health. The sequenced part of the CDR3 DNA is TGCAGTGCTGGCGGGAATTACGGGGAGACC. As protein: CSAGGNYGET. The whole CDR3 protein is CSAGGNYGETQYF.